Presented here are 21 T cell receptor beta chains from one specimen sequenced in a study of T cells in localized non-small cell lung cancer. Measured with immunoSEQ multiplex PCR; TCRdb has only the in-frame clones, and not every one. The table has some 49,000 clones, 81% seen once. The sequencing used peripheral blood mononuclear cells, collected before any cancer treatment. These receptors all stem from a man aged 40 to 70 with stage III lung adenocarcinoma.

V and J are TRBV6-5 and TRBJ2-1; D may be TRBD2 (6 bases). The V end was cut by 8 bases, the J end by 0 bases, with 8 bases between. The germline V gene encodes CDR1 MNHEY and CDR2 SVGAGI. CDR3 length: 13 amino acids. The chain's CDR3 is CASGGSSYNEQFF. The CDR3 DNA sequence: TGTGCCAGCGGGGGGAGCTCCTACAATGAGCAGTTCTTC.

V gene TRBV14 combines with J gene TRBJ2-6; D is uncertain. This CDR3 has 13 residues. The V gene lost 6 bases and the J gene lost 0 bases, with 3 bases spanning the gap. Germline V gives CDR1 SGHDN, CDR2 FVKESK. CDR3 nucleotide sequence: TGTGCCAGCAGGTACTCTGGGGCCAACGTCCTGACTTTC. Amino acid sequence: CASRYSGANVLTF.

This clone was seen ten or more times. The chain combines TRBV18 with TRBJ1-5, with 7 bases identical to TRBD1. The germline CDR1 and CDR2 sequences are KGHSH and LQKENI. There are 16 residues in the CDR3. V shed 3 bases, J shed 6 bases, and the junction held 11 bases outside the gene matches. CDR3 DNA sequence: TGTGCCAGCTCACCCGGAGGGGGCGCGCGAGGTCAGCCCCAGCATTTT. Residues: CASSPGGGARGQPQHF.

This chain joins TRBV5-4 and TRBJ1-2, with 7 bases that match TRBD1. The CDR3 sequence is 18 residues long. Germline V gene data show CDR1 as SGHNT and CDR2 as YYREEE (reference sequence). Unmatched junction bases numbered 20, after V lost 5 bases and J lost 4 bases. In nucleotides, the CDR3 is TGTGCCAGCAGATCCTTTTCGCGCAACAGGGGCAGCGGCTATGGCTACACCTTC. Translated, it gives CASRSFSRNRGSGYGYTF. Full variable domain (remainder filled in from reference TRBV5-4 and TRBJ1-2): ETGVTQSPTHLIKTRGQQVTLRCSSQSGHNTVSWYQQALGQGPQFIFQYYREEENGRGNFPPRFSGLQFPNYSSELNVNALELDDSALYLCASRSFSRNRGSGYGYTFGSGTRLTVV.

The chain links TRBV7-6 to TRBJ2-5; 10 bases line up with TRBD2. The CDR3 extends over 15 amino acids. With V trimmed by 1 base and J by 5 bases, 4 bases remained unmatched. Looked up from germline, CDR1 is SGHVS and CDR2 is FNYEAQ. CDR3: CASSLVASGGETQYF. CDR3 in DNA: TGTGCCAGCAGCTTAGTGGCTAGCGGGGGTGAGACCCAGTACTTC.

V is TRBV6-6 and J is TRBJ1-4; D is perhaps TRBD1 (5 bases). Germline lookup yields CDR1 MNHNY and CDR2 SVGAGI (reference sequence). The ends were cut back, 0 bases at V and 0 bases at J, with 5 bases in the middle. The CDR3 consists of 15 residues. The CDR3 region is CASSYSGATNEKLFF. The CDR3 DNA reads TGTGCCAGCAGTTACTCGGGGGCAACTAATGAAAAACTGTTTTTT.

This sequence joins TRBV5-1 and TRBJ2-7; 8 positions agree with TRBD2. The CDR3 totals 12 residues. The germline V gene has CDR1 SGHRS and CDR2 YFSETQ. The J segment lost 6 bases and the V segment lost 4 bases, leaving 3 bases of the junction unmatched. The CDR3 coding sequence is TGCGCCAGCAGCCCGGGGGGGGGCGAGCAGTACTTC. Amino acid sequence: CASSPGGGEQYF.

Note on this clone: This could be a read error, since a much larger clone is one nucleotide away. The chain is built from TRBV6-6 and TRBJ2-2; 7 bases match TRBD2. V shed 6 bases, J shed 1 base, and the junction held 2 bases outside the gene matches. Per germline, CDR1 MNHNY and CDR2 SVGAGI (reference sequence). The CDR3 spans 14 residues. DNA of the CDR3: TGTGCCAGCAGCTGGGGGGGGAACACCGGGGAGCTGTTTTTT. Amino acids: CASSWGGNTGELFF.

Only a few counts were recorded for this clone. V and J are TRBV19 and TRBJ2-7, with D hard to call. CDR1 and CDR2 from the germline V gene are LNHDA and SQIVND (reference sequence). Deletions cut 5 bases from V and 2 bases from J, with 13 bases between. This CDR3 is 14 amino acids long. The CDR3 nucleotides are TGTGCCAGTAGTTTCGCCGGGCCTCCCTACGAGCAGTACTTC. Its translation: CASSFAGPPYEQYF.

The rearrangement links TRBV9 to TRBJ2-5, with D maybe TRBD1 (5 bases). The CDR3 contains 14 residues. Between the trimmed V and J ends, which lost 1 base and 5 bases, there was a span of 12 bases. The germline gives CDR1 SGDLS, CDR2 YYNGEE. CDR3 DNA: TGTGCCAGCAGCGTAACAGGTGTCTGGGAGACCCAGTACTTC. Translating it yields CASSVTGVWETQYF.

This sequence joins TRBV5-4 and TRBJ1-2; 8 bases match TRBD1. Trimming at V came to 6 bases and at J to 1 base, leaving 5 bases not matched to a gene. This CDR3 has 14 amino acids. Per germline, CDR1 SGHNT and CDR2 YYREEE (reference sequence). In nucleotides, the CDR3 is TGTGCCAGCACCGTGGACAGGGATAACTATGGCTACACCTTC. Its protein is CASTVDRDNYGYTF.

The chain combines TRBV5-1 with TRBJ2-1; D ambiguous. This CDR3 region has 14 residues. CDR1 SGHRS and CDR2 YFSETQ come from the germline V gene. Trimming took 0 bases from V and 3 from J, leaving 7 bases between them. The CDR3 reads CASSLVSDYNEQFF. In nucleotides, the CDR3 is TGCGCCAGCAGCTTGGTCTCCGACTACAATGAGCAGTTCTTC. Full variable domain (outside the CDR3, taken from reference TRBV5-1 and TRBJ2-1): KAGVTQTPRYLIKTRGQQVTLSCSPISGHRSVSWYQQTPGQGLQFLFEYFSETQRNKGNFPGRFSGRQFSNSRSEMNVSTLELGDSALYLCASSLVSDYNEQFFGPGTRLTVL.

The J gene is TRBJ1-1, the V gene TRBV27; the D is unclear. The germline V gene has CDR1 MNHEY and CDR2 SMNVEV (reference sequence). There are 16 residues in the CDR3. V lost 2 bases to trimming and J lost 2 bases, with 15 bases between them. The CDR3 region has the DNA TGTGCCAGCAGTTTAGTTGGGAACTCAATTAACACTGAAGCTTTCTTT. Protein: CASSLVGNSINTEAFF.

This clone was detected a few times. J is TRBJ1-3 and V is TRBV5-1; 9 bases match TRBD1. The V segment lost 3 bases and the J segment 4 bases; nucleotides outside the gene matches: 8. CDR3 size: 16 residues. The germline V gene encodes CDR1 SGHRS and CDR2 YFSETQ. This CDR3 is CASSSLGQGLGNTIYF. The CDR3 DNA sequence: TGCGCCAGCAGCTCCCTCGGACAGGGGCTAGGAAACACCATATATTTT.

The chain links TRBV7-9 to TRBJ2-7, with a tentative D call TRBD2 (5 bases). V was trimmed by 3 bases and J by 1 base, leaving 10 bases between them. The CDR3 loop spans 14 amino acids. Germline V lookup: CDR1 SEHNR, CDR2 FQNEAQ (reference sequence). CDR3 DNA: TGTGCCAGCAGCTTCGTGGAGGCGTCCTACGAGCAGTACTTC. This sequence encodes CASSFVEASYEQYF.

The chain uses TRBV25-1 and TRBJ2-1; D remains unclear. The CDR3 contains 14 residues. CDR1 is MGHDK and CDR2 is SYGVNS in the germline V gene. With 7 bases removed from V and 5 bases from J, the gap between germline ends came to 15 bases. This CDR3 is CASTRAGWDNEQFF. The CDR3 nucleotides read TGTGCCAGCACTAGGGCTGGATGGGACAATGAGCAGTTCTTC. Combining the CDR3 with reference TRBV25-1 and TRBJ2-1 gives the whole variable domain EADIYQTPRYLVIGTGKKITLECSQTMGHDKMYWYQQDPGMELHLIHYSYGVNSTEKGDLSSESTVSRIRTEHFPLTLESARPSHTSQYLCASTRAGWDNEQFFGPGTRLTVL.

The chain combines TRBV27 with TRBJ2-7; TRBD2 matches at 7 bases. V shed 5 bases, J shed 6 bases, and the junction held 7 bases outside the gene matches. The CDR3 has 13 amino acids. CDR1 and CDR2 from the germline V gene are MNHEY and SMNVEV (reference sequence). The CDR3, as DNA: TGTGCCAGCAGTCCACCCTGGGAGGGCGAGCAGTACTTC. Translated: CASSPPWEGEQYF.

The V call is TRBV9, the J call TRBJ2-1, with 9 bases matching TRBD1. The V segment lost 3 bases and the J segment 4 bases; nucleotides outside the gene matches: 5. This CDR3 spans 15 amino acids. Germline-derived CDR1 and CDR2 are SGDLS and YYNGEE. CDR3 bases: TGTGCCAGCAGCGATCCGGGACAGGGATACAATGAGCAGTTCTTC. This codes for CASSDPGQGYNEQFF.

This sequence joins TRBV2 and TRBJ1-2; D is undetermined. This CDR3 is 12 amino acids long. CDR1 and CDR2 (germline): SNHLY, FYNNEI. V shed 5 bases and J shed 4 bases, with 8 bases lying between them. The CDR3 DNA sequence: TGTGCCAGCAGTTGGGAGCCCTATGGCTACACCTTC. Amino acid sequence: CASSWEPYGYTF.

The chain is built from TRBV5-1 and TRBJ1-1; a weak D match, TRBD1 (5 bases). CDR1 SGHRS and CDR2 YFSETQ come from the germline V gene. The CDR3 contains 13 residues. V gave up 7 bases and J gave up 4 bases, with 14 bases separating them. CDR3 loop: CASRPIGATEAFF. For the CDR3, the DNA is TGCGCCAGCCGCCCGATCGGGGCCACTGAAGCTTTCTTT.

The V and J genes are TRBV6-6 and TRBJ2-2, with 8 bases aligning to TRBD2. From germline, CDR1 is MNHNY and CDR2 SVGAGI (reference sequence). Unmatched junction bases numbered 4, after V lost 0 bases and J lost 7 bases. This CDR3 contains 15 residues. The CDR3, as DNA: TGTGCCAGCAGTTACTCGATGCTAGCGGGCGGGGAGCTGTTTTTT. This gives the protein CASSYSMLAGGELFF.